This T cell receptor beta chain was captured by sequencing in a study of blood T cell repertoires in COVID-19. Profiling relied on immunoSEQ multiplex PCR, and the TCRdb table lists in-frame clones only, not all of them. This sample has roughly 180,000 clones, with more than 65% found just once. Donors were grouped by their self-reported clinical history. Two negative PCRs, clearance, or symptom resolution characterized the recovered Cohort 3 donors. Deletions cut 0 bases from V and 6 bases from J, with 10 bases between. Germline CDR1 and CDR2: SGHDT and YYEEEE. The CDR3 runs to 14 residues. The sequenced sample consisted of PBMCs or T cells enriched from blood (not recorded which). V gene TRBV5-6 combines with J gene TRBJ1-5; D might be TRBD1 (5 bases). This receptor was taken from a man aged 55-75 years who had recovered from COVID-19. The CDR3 here is CASSLGGATQPQHF. CDR3 nucleotide sequence: TGTGCCAGCAGCTTGGGCGGGGCGACTCAGCCCCAGCATTTT.